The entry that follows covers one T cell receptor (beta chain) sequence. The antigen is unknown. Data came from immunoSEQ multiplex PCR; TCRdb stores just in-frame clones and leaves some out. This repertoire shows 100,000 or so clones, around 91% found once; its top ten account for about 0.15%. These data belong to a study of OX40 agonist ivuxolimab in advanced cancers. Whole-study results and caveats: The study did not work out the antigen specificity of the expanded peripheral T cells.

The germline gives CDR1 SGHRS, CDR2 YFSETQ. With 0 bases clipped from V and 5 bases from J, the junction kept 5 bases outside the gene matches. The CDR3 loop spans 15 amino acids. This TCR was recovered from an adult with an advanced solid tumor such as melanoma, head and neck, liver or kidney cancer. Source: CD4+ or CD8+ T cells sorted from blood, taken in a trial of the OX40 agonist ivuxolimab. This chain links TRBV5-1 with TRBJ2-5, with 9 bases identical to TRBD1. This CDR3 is CASSLDRGRGETQYF. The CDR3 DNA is TGCGCCAGCAGCTTGGACAGGGGGCGAGGGGAGACCCAGTACTTC.